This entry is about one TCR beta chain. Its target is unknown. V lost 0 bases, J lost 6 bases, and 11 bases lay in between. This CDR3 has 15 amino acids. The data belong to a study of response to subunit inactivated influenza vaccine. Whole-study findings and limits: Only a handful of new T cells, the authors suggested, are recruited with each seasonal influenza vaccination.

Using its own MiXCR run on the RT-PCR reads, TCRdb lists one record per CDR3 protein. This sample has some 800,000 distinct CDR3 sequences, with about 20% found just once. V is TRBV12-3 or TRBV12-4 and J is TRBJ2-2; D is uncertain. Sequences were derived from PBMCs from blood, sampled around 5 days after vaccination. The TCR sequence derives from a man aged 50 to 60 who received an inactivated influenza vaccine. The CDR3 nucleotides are TGTGCCAGCAGTTTAGCGTTTCGAGATCCCGGGGAGCTGTTTTTT. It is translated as CASSLAFRDPGELFF.